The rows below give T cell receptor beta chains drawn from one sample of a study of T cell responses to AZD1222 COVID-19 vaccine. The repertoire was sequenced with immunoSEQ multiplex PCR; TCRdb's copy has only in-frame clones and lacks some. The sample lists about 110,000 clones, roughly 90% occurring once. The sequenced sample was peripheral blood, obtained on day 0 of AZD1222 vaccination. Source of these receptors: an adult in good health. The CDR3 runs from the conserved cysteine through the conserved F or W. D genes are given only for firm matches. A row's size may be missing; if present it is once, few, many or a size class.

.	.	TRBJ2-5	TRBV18	TGTGCCAGCTCACTTCGGACTAACCCGAAAGAGACCCAGTACTTC	CASSLRTNPKETQYF
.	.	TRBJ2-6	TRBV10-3	TGTGCCATCAGTAGCAGGGTGCTCTCTGGGGCCAACGTCCTGACTTTC	CAISSRVLSGANVLTF
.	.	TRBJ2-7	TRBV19	TGTGCCAGTAGTATACAGAGCTCCTACGAGCAGTACTTC	CASSIQSSYEQYF
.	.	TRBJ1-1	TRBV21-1	TGTGCCAGCAGAATCCTTGAAGCTTTCTTT	CASRILEAFF
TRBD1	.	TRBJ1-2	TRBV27	TGTGCCAGCGGACGACAGGGCGCGACAGGCTATGGCTACACCTTC	CASGRQGATGYGYTF
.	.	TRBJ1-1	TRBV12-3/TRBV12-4	TGTGCCAGCGGGATCCTGACGAACACTGAAGCTTTCTTT	CASGILTNTEAFF
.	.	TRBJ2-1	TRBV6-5	TGTGCCAGCAGGCTAGACCTGGGCGCCTACAATGAGCAGTTCTTC	CASRLDLGAYNEQFF
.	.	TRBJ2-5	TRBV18	TGTGCCAGCTCACCACCCGTACCGGGAACCCTCGGGACCCAGTACTTC	CASSPPVPGTLGTQYF
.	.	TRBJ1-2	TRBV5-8	TGTGCCAGCAGCTTGGAGCCCGGTGGCTATGGCTACACCTTC	CASSLEPGGYGYTF
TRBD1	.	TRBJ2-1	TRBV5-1	TGCGCCAGCAGCTCGTACGGGACAGGGGATAGGGAGCAGTTCTTC	CASSSYGTGDREQFF
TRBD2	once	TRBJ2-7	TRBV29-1	TGCAGCTCCACCGGGACTAGCGGTTCCTACGAGCAGTACTTC	CSSTGTSGSYEQYF
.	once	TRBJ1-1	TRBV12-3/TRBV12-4	TGTGCCAGCAGTTTTGGGGGACTTAGGGCTTTCTTT	CASSFGGLRAFF
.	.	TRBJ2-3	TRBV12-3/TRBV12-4	TGTGCCAGCAGTTTTTCAGATACGCAGTATTTT	CASSFSDTQYF
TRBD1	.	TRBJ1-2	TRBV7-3	TGTGCCAGCAGCCGAAAGGGACAGGGAGACTACACCTTC	CASSRKGQGDYTF
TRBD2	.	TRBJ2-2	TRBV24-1	TGTGCCACCAGTGATTTAGGCCTAGCGGGAGTAACCGGGGAGCTGTTTTTT	CATSDLGLAGVTGELFF
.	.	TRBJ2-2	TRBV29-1	TGCAGCGTCTCGAGGGATTGGGAGAGAACCGGGGAGCTGTTTTTT	CSVSRDWERTGELFF
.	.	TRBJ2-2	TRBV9	TGTGCCAGCAGCGCCTACAGGGCGGCCGGGGAGCTGTTTTTT	CASSAYRAAGELFF
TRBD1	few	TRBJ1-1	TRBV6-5	TGTGCCAGCACCGAAGGGGGCTTAAACACTGAAGCTTTCTTT	CASTEGGLNTEAFF
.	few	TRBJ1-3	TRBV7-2	TGTGCCAGCAGCCTAGTCGAGTCTGGAAACACCATATATTTT	CASSLVESGNTIYF
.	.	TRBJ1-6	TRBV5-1	TGCGCCAGCAGTAGACAAGATAATTCACCCCTCCACTTT	CASSRQDNSPLHF
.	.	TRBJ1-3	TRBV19	TGTGCCAGTAGTGCCAGATGGGTCTCTGGAAACACCATATATTTT	CASSARWVSGNTIYF
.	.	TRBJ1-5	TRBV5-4	TGTGCCAGCAGCTTGGGAGGAGATAGCAATCAGCCCCAGCATTTT	CASSLGGDSNQPQHF
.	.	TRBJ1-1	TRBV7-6	TGTGCCAGCAGCTCCAGCAGGGCTTACACTGAAGCTTTCTTT	CASSSSRAYTEAFF
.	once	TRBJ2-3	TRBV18	TGTGCCAGCTCACCAGTCAGGAGTGCAGATACGCAGTATTTT	CASSPVRSADTQYF
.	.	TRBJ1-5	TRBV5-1	TGCGCCACCTTTAGCAGGCCGACGGGGTTCATCAATCAGCCCCAGCATTTT	CATFSRPTGFINQPQHF
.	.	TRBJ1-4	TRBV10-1	TGCGCCAGCAGTGAGGGTGTCGGGGTCCGGGAAAAACTGTTTTTT	CASSEGVGVREKLFF
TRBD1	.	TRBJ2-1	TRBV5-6	TGTGCCAGCAGCTTCCAGGGGGCCGATGAGCAGTTCTTC	CASSFQGADEQFF
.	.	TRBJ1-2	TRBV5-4	TGTGCCAGCACTTCTGGCGGAAACTATGGCTACACCTTC	CASTSGGNYGYTF
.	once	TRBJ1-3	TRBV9	TGTGCCAGCAGCGTAGCGGGGGGGTACTCTGGAAACACCATATATTTT	CASSVAGGYSGNTIYF
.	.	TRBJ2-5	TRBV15	TGTGCCACCAGCAGCTGGATTGGGGCTAGCGAAACCTGGTTCCAAGAGACCCAGTACTTC	CATSSWIGASETWFQETQYF
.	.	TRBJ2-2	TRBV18	TGTGCCAGCTCACCACCGGGAAGAAACACCGGGGAGCTGTTTTTT	CASSPPGRNTGELFF
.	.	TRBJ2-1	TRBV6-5	TGTGCCAGCAGTTTGTTCAGAACCTACAATGAGCAGTTCTTC	CASSLFRTYNEQFF
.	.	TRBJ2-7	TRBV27	TGTGCCAGCAGTTTATCGCTGGCAGGACAGTACGAGCAGTACTTC	CASSLSLAGQYEQYF
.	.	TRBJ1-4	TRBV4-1	TGCGCCAGCAGCCCCCACAGGGATCAGACTAATGAAAAACTGTTTTTT	CASSPHRDQTNEKLFF
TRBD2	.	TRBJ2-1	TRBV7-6	TGTGCCAGCAGCTTAATGACCCTAGCGGTTGACAATGAGCAGTTCTTC	CASSLMTLAVDNEQFF
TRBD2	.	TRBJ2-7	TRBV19	TGTGCCAGTAGTCTAGCGGGAGCCTACGAGCAGTACTTC	CASSLAGAYEQYF
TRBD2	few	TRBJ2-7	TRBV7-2	TGTGCCAGCAGCCGGACTAGCCTTCTGGGCGAGCAGTACTTC	CASSRTSLLGEQYF
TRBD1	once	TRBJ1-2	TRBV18	TGTGCCAGCTCACCAAGGGACAGTGACTATGGCTACACCTTC	CASSPRDSDYGYTF
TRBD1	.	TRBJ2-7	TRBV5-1	TGCGCCAGCAGCACCTCCCCGGGACAGGGGGCTCTCGAGCAGTACTTC	CASSTSPGQGALEQYF
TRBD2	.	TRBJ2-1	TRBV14	TGTGCCAGCAGCCGTGTAGCGGGAAGCTCCTACAATGAGCAGTTCTTC	CASSRVAGSSYNEQFF
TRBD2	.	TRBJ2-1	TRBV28	TGTGCCAGCACCCCCAGGGCTAGCGGGATTACAACCTACAATGAGCAGTTCTTC	CASTPRASGITTYNEQFF
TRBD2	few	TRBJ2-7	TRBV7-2	TGTGCCAGCAGCTTAAAAGCGGGGCTCTACGAGCAGTACTTC	CASSLKAGLYEQYF
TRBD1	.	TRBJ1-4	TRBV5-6	TGTGCCAGCAGCGAGAGACAGGGGGATGAAAAACTGTTTTTT	CASSERQGDEKLFF
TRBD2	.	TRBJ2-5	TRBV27	TGTGCCAGCAGTTCCTCAGCTCCCGGGAGGGAGACCCAGTACTTC	CASSSSAPGRETQYF
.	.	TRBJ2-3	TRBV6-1	TGTGCCAGCAGTGAAGCAGGACGGTTTGATACGCAGTATTTT	CASSEAGRFDTQYF
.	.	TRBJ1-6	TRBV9	TGTGCCAGCAGCGTAGGCCGGGCAAGGGATTCACCCCTCCACTTT	CASSVGRARDSPLHF
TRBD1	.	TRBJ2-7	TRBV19	TGTGCCAGTAGTATAGGGGGACAGGCGTCCTACGAGCAGTACTTC	CASSIGGQASYEQYF
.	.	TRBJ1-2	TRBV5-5	TGTGCCAGCAGCTTGGGACAGGCCTTGGTCTACACCTTC	CASSLGQALVYTF
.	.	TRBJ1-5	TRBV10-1	TGCGCCAGCAGCGCAGGGGTTCAGCCCCAGCATTTT	CASSAGVQPQHF
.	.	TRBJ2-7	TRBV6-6	TGTGCCAGCAGTTACTCAGCCGGACAGACTACCTACGAGCAGTACTTC	CASSYSAGQTTYEQYF
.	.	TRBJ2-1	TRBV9	TGTGCCAGCAGCGTAGGGGCGGCCAGCTCCTACAATGAGCAGTTCTTC	CASSVGAASSYNEQFF
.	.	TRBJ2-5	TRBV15	TGTGCCACCAGCAGAGTCAGCGGACAAGAGACCCAGTACTTC	CATSRVSGQETQYF
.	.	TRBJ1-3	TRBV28	TGTGCCAGCAGTTTGGGCAGGCGTCTCTCTGGAAACACCATATATTTT	CASSLGRRLSGNTIYF